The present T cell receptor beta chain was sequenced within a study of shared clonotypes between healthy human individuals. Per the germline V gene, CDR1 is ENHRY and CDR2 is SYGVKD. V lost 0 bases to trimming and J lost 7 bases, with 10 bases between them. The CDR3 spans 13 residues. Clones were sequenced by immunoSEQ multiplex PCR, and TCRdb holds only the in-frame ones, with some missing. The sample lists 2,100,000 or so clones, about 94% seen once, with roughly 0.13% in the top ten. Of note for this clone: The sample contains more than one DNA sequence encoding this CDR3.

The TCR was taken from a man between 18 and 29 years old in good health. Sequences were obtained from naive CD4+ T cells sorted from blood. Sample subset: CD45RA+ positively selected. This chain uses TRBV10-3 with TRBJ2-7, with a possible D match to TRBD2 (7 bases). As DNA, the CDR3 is TGTGCCATCAGTGAGTCGGGGGGGCGAGAGCAGTACTTC. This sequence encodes CAISESGGREQYF.